A single TCR beta chain is shown here with its context. The antigen is unknown. Sorting separated CD4+ and CD8+ T cells out of PBMCs. The source of the sample is a study of CD8+ T cells in alopecia areata. General study points: Patients displayed less clarity in TCR sharing than mice, a finding possibly related to HLA. Tissue-resident alphabeta T cells belonging to normal skin likewise get sequenced within scalp specimens. Higher clonality than in normal scalp was seen in lesional scalp, especially alopecia totalis/universalis.

The CDR3 is 12 residues long. V lost 0 bases to trimming and J lost 9 bases, with 6 bases between them. Germline V gene data show CDR1 as SGHAT and CDR2 as FQNNGV. cDNA prepared by RNA extraction and subsequent reverse transcription served as the template for sequencing. The table came from immunoSEQ multiplex PCR; TCRdb's copy has only in-frame clones and leaves some out. The data show 120,000 to 150,000 clones, roughly 60% seen once. This clonotype originated in a human donor in good health. The V and J genes are TRBV11-2 and TRBJ2-1; D remains unclear. The sequencing input was CD8+ T cells sorted from blood. This CDR3 reads CASSLDSPEQFF. DNA of the CDR3: TGTGCCAGCAGCTTAGATTCCCCTGAGCAGTTCTTC.